This passage covers 31 T cell receptor beta chains from one sample sequenced in a study of blood T cell repertoires in COVID-19. Assay: immunoSEQ multiplex PCR; the TCRdb copy retains only in-frame clones and omits some. The repertoire holds 200,000 to 300,000 clones, with around 88% as singletons. The sequenced sample consisted of PBMCs or T cells enriched from blood (not recorded which). The receptors originated from a woman between 40 and 50 years old with acute COVID-19.

V and J are TRBV7-2 and TRBJ2-7, with 10 bases identical to TRBD1. The V and J ends lost 4 bases and 3 bases, in that order; junction bases with no gene match: 3. Germline loops: CDR1 SGHTA, CDR2 FQGNSA. The CDR3 contains 14 residues. The CDR3 nucleotides read TGTGCCAGCAGCTCGGGACAGGGGTTCTACGAGCAGTACTTC. It is translated as CASSSGQGFYEQYF. Combining the CDR3 with reference TRBV7-2 and TRBJ2-7 gives the whole variable domain GAGVSQSPSNKVTEKGKDVELRCDPISGHTALYWYRQSLGQGLEFLIYFQGNSAPDKSGLPSDRFSAERTGGSVSTLTIQRTQQEDSAVYLCASSSGQGFYEQYFGPGTRLTVT.

CDR3 loop: CASSLQGFGTEAFF. The CDR3 DNA follows: TGCGCCAGCAGCTTACAGGGATTTGGGACTGAAGCTTTCTTT. The chain uses TRBV5-1 and TRBJ1-1; TRBD1 is a possible D gene (6 bases). Germline V gene sequence: CDR1 SGHRS, CDR2 YFSETQ. V was pared by 2 bases and J by 5 bases, with 13 bases between. The CDR3 is made up of 14 amino acids.

The chain uses TRBV6-5 and TRBJ1-2, with no clear D. Trimming removed 0 bases at V and 4 bases at J, with 12 bases between. Germline assignment: CDR1 MNHEY and CDR2 SVGAGI. The CDR3 contains 15 residues. CDR3 in amino acids: CASSYSNGPFYGYTF. Written as DNA, the CDR3 is TGTGCCAGCAGTTACTCGAATGGGCCATTCTATGGCTACACCTTC.

This rearrangement joins TRBV5-6 to TRBJ2-5, with D unresolved. V lost 0 bases and J lost 4, with 7 bases in between. CDR3 length equals 13 residues. The germline V gene encodes CDR1 SGHDT and CDR2 YYEEEE. The chain's CDR3 is CASSLGQRETQYF. The CDR3, as DNA: TGTGCCAGCAGCTTGGGGCAGCGAGAGACCCAGTACTTC. The full variable domain, its missing parts supplied by reference TRBV5-6 and TRBJ2-5, is DAGVTQSPTHLIKTRGQQVTLRCSPKSGHDTVSWYQQALGQGPQFIFQYYEEEERQRGNFPDRFSGHQFPNYSSELNVNALLLGDSALYLCASSLGQRETQYFGPGTRLLVL.

The gene calls are TRBV19 and TRBJ1-1; D gene unclear. The V end was cut by 1 base, the J end by 5 bases, with 11 bases between. Per germline, CDR1 LNHDA and CDR2 SQIVND (reference sequence). This CDR3 comprises 14 residues. The chain's CDR3 is CASSIGTPPTEAFF. In DNA form, the CDR3 reads TGTGCCAGTAGTATAGGCACACCCCCAACTGAAGCTTTCTTT.

J is TRBJ2-1 and V is TRBV25-1; D uncertain. The length of the CDR3 is 14 residues. The germline V and J ends were trimmed by 0 bases and 6 bases, with 9 bases remaining between them. The germline gives CDR1 MGHDK, CDR2 SYGVNS. The DNA for the CDR3 is TGTGCCAGCAGTGAATACCCCCAGCGCAATGAGCAGTTCTTC. It yields the protein CASSEYPQRNEQFF.

V usage is TRBV19 and J usage is TRBJ1-6; no definite D call. Germline V gene sequence: CDR1 LNHDA, CDR2 SQIVND (reference sequence). Trimming cost V 5 bases and J 8 bases, with 10 bases left between them. The CDR3 loop spans 13 amino acids. The CDR3 bases are TGTGCCAGTAGTTCGGGGAGGGATTCACCCCTCCACTTT. Translation: CASSSGRDSPLHF. Drawing the rest from reference TRBV19 and TRBJ1-6, the complete variable domain is DGGITQSPKYLFRKEGQNVTLSCEQNLNHDAMYWYRQDPGQGLRLIYYSQIVNDFQKGDIAEGYSVSREKKESFPLTVTSAQKNPTAFYLCASSSGRDSPLHFGNGTRLTVT.

The chain joins TRBV20-1 to TRBJ2-1, with 9 nucleotides matching TRBD2. V dropped 3 bases and J dropped 6; count of bases not matched to a gene: 6. CDR1 DFQATT and CDR2 SNEGSKA come from the germline V gene (reference sequence). The CDR3 runs 14 residues. The CDR3 nucleotides are TGCAGTGCTAGTCACCCTAGCGGGGTCAATGAGCAGTTCTTC. Its protein is CSASHPSGVNEQFF.

This chain uses TRBV5-1 with TRBJ2-3; D is undetermined. V was trimmed by 0 bases and J by 1 base, leaving 9 bases between them. CDR1 SGHRS and CDR2 YFSETQ come from the germline V gene. The CDR3 consists of 15 residues. CDR3 nucleotides: TGCGCCAGCAGCTTGGTTGAAGCTCGCACAGATACGCAGTATTTT. Its translation: CASSLVEARTDTQYF.

The chain links TRBV30 to TRBJ1-1, with 9 nucleotides matching TRBD1. Per the germline V gene, CDR1 is GTSNPN and CDR2 is SVGIG (reference sequence). CDR3 length equals 17 residues. Trimming took 2 bases from V and 0 from J; bases not matched to a gene: 10. The CDR3 protein is CAWSPIFRDRVNTEAFF. In DNA, the CDR3 is TGTGCCTGGAGTCCAATATTCCGGGACAGGGTGAACACTGAAGCTTTCTTT.

The genes are TRBV5-4 and TRBJ2-5; TRBD2 aligns across 9 bases. The CDR3 is 15 amino acids. Trimming cost V 1 base and J 3 bases; bases outside gene matches: 4. CDR1 is SGHNT, CDR2 YYREEE, per germline (reference sequence). The CDR3 coding sequence is TGTGCCAGCAGCTTGTTGACTAGCGGAAAAGAGACCCAGTACTTC. This sequence encodes CASSLLTSGKETQYF.

The chain has TRBV6-2 or TRBV6-3 and TRBJ1-3; 7 bases agree with TRBD1. Germline V lookup: CDR1 MNHEY, CDR2 SVGEGT. The CDR3 is 16 amino acids. The V and J ends lost 4 bases and 4 bases, in that order; junction bases with no gene match: 10. This chain's CDR3 is CASSSAGGQPGNTIYF. The CDR3 DNA reads TGTGCCAGCAGTTCCGCGGGGGGACAGCCCGGAAACACCATATATTTT.

This clone was recorded a few times. The chain uses TRBV28 and TRBJ1-6; 9 nucleotides match TRBD1. The CDR3 extends over 13 amino acids. V lost 5 bases and J lost 14; bases outside the gene matches: 7. Looked up from germline, CDR1 is MDHEN and CDR2 is SYDVKM. The CDR3, as DNA: TGTGCCAGCAGTACACCGGGACAGGGCTCCCTCCACTTT. Protein product: CASSTPGQGSLHF.

The chain recombines TRBV19 with TRBJ2-4, with a tentative D call TRBD2 (6 bases). This CDR3 region has 15 residues. V shed 8 bases and J shed 0 bases, with 14 bases lying between them. Germline V gene sequence: CDR1 LNHDA, CDR2 SQIVND (reference sequence). The chain's CDR3 is CASAGGVGAKNIQYF. The CDR3, as DNA: TGTGCCAGTGCAGGCGGGGTTGGAGCCAAAAACATTCAGTACTTC.

The CDR3 nucleotides are TGTGCCAGCGGATGGAAACAGGGTAGGTCGCAGCCCCAGCATTTT. It is translated as CASGWKQGRSQPQHF. The rearrangement uses TRBV2 and TRBJ1-5; maybe TRBD1 (6 bases). The CDR3 spans 15 residues. The germline V and J ends were trimmed by 8 bases and 7 bases, with 21 bases remaining between them. Germline V CDR1 and CDR2: SNHLY, FYNNEI.

This clone was counted once. The chain recombines TRBV7-9 with TRBJ2-4, with D perhaps matching TRBD1 (5 bases). The V end was cut by 1 base, the J end by 0 bases, with 10 bases between. The CDR3 loop spans 16 amino acids. CDR1 SEHNR and CDR2 FQNEAQ come from the germline V gene (reference sequence). The CDR3 sequence: CASSLGAGRAKNIQYF. CDR3 sequence (DNA): TGTGCCAGCAGCTTAGGGGCAGGGCGAGCCAAAAACATTCAGTACTTC.

The V and J genes are TRBV10-2 and TRBJ1-4; maybe TRBD1 (5 bases). CDR1 and CDR2 (germline): WSHSY, SAAADI. V lost 7 bases to trimming and J lost 6 bases, with 12 bases between them. This CDR3 region has 13 residues. This CDR3 reads CASNKGGDEKLFF. The DNA for the CDR3 is TGCGCCAGCAACAAGGGAGGGGATGAAAAACTGTTTTTT.

This chain joins TRBV11-2 and TRBJ2-3; D not resolved. The CDR3 spans 18 residues. The germline V and J ends were trimmed by 0 bases and 0 bases, with 16 bases remaining between them. Germline loops: CDR1 SGHAT, CDR2 FQNNGV. As DNA, the CDR3 is TGTGCCAGCAGCTTAGATATATACAGCTTATCTAGCACAGATACGCAGTATTTT. Translation gives CASSLDIYSLSSTDTQYF.

The chain links TRBV4-3 to TRBJ1-4, with D unresolved. V shed 0 bases and J shed 5 bases, with 13 bases lying between them. This CDR3 contains 16 residues. Germline CDR1 LGHNA, CDR2 YSLEER. CDR3 protein: CASSQERHRVNEKLFF. DNA for the CDR3: TGCGCCAGCAGCCAAGAGCGGCACCGCGTGAATGAAAAACTGTTTTTT.

The gene calls are TRBV7-2 and TRBJ1-5; no reliable D call. The CDR3 has 15 residues. V dropped 4 bases and J dropped 4 bases, with 14 bases sitting between them. CDR1 is SGHTA and CDR2 is FQGNSA in the germline V gene. CDR3 nucleotide sequence: TGTGCCAGCAGCTCCCGGACCGGGATTAATCAGCCCCAGCATTTT. Translated: CASSSRTGINQPQHF. Variable domain in full (rest from reference TRBV7-2 and TRBJ1-5): GAGVSQSPSNKVTEKGKDVELRCDPISGHTALYWYRQSLGQGLEFLIYFQGNSAPDKSGLPSDRFSAERTGGSVSTLTIQRTQQEDSAVYLCASSSRTGINQPQHFGDGTRLSIL.

The rearrangement uses TRBV19 and TRBJ2-1, with 10 bases aligning to TRBD2. This CDR3 comprises 15 residues. Per the germline V gene, CDR1 is LNHDA and CDR2 is SQIVND (reference sequence). The V gene end was trimmed by 10 bases and the J gene end by 9 bases; junction bases not matched to a gene: 15. The CDR3 DNA follows: TGTGCCACTCAAACTCCGGGACTAGCGTCGAGTGAGCAGTTCTTC. Translated: CATQTPGLASSEQFF.

The chain links TRBV3-1 (or the pseudogene TRBV3-2) to TRBJ1-2, with TRBD1 identical over 8 bases. This CDR3 contains 15 residues. V was pared by 4 bases and J by 6 bases, with 10 bases of the junction left unmatched. Germline V CDR1 and CDR2: LGHDT, YNNKEL (reference sequence). In DNA form, the CDR3 reads TGTGCCAGCAGCCCCTCGGACAGGGAAAGCGATGGCTACACCTTC. Translation gives CASSPSDRESDGYTF.

The chain recombines TRBV7-2 with TRBJ1-2; tentatively, D is TRBD1 (6 bases). The CDR3 consists of 16 residues. The germline gives CDR1 SGHTA, CDR2 FQGNSA. The V gene lost 5 bases and the J gene lost 4 bases, with 20 bases spanning the gap. The CDR3 protein is CASSQGTTTVSYGYTF. The CDR3 region has the DNA TGTGCCAGCAGCCAGGGGACAACAACCGTCTCCTATGGCTACACCTTC.

This clone came up a few times. The V gene is TRBV11-3, the J gene TRBJ2-1, with 7 bases lining up with TRBD2. This CDR3 region has 19 residues. The germline V gene encodes CDR1 SGHNT and CDR2 YENEEA. J was trimmed by 5 bases and V by 0 bases; bases with no gene match: 16. The CDR3 DNA sequence: TGTGCCAGCAGCTTAGAGGTCTGGGGGGACGGGAGGCCTCACAATGAGCAGTTCTTC. This translates into CASSLEVWGDGRPHNEQFF.

The rearrangement joins TRBV28 to TRBJ1-1; D is undetermined. The CDR3 contains 12 residues. V shed 3 bases and J shed 5 bases, with 7 bases lying between them. The V gene's germline CDR1 is MDHEN and CDR2 SYDVKM. CDR3 bases: TGTGCCAGCAGTTTGGCGCGGACTGAAGCTTTCTTT. Protein product: CASSLARTEAFF.

The chain uses TRBV3-1 (or the pseudogene TRBV3-2) and TRBJ2-1; 7 bases agree with TRBD2. CDR3 length: 15 amino acids. The V gene's germline CDR1 is LGHDT and CDR2 YNNKEL (reference sequence). V trimming: 2 bases; J trimming: 3 bases; junction bases outside the gene matches: 4. The CDR3: CASSQRTGGYNEQFF. The DNA of the CDR3 is TGTGCCAGCAGCCAACGGACGGGAGGCTACAATGAGCAGTTCTTC.

The chain combines TRBV24-1 with TRBJ2-3; 8 bases align to TRBD2. This CDR3 region has 13 residues. The junction had 1 base not matched to a gene; V was cut back by 7 bases and J by 2 bases. Germline V gene sequence: CDR1 KGHDR, CDR2 SFDVKD. The CDR3 spells CATRAGDTDTQYF. Written as DNA, the CDR3 is TGTGCCACCAGAGCGGGAGACACAGATACGCAGTATTTT.

This chain connects TRBV7-9 to TRBJ1-1, with a weak D call TRBD1 (5 bases). Trimming removed 5 bases at V and 6 bases at J, with 10 bases between. Germline V gene lookup returns CDR1 SEHNR and CDR2 FQNEAQ (reference sequence). The CDR3 is made up of 12 amino acids. CDR3 nucleotides: TGTGCCAGCAGCCGGCAGGGCGCTGAAGCTTTCTTT. It yields the protein CASSRQGAEAFF.

This clone was counted a single time. The rearrangement joins TRBV7-9 to TRBJ1-4, with 9 bases that match TRBD1. Germline V gene lookup returns CDR1 SEHNR and CDR2 FQNEAQ (reference sequence). This CDR3 is built from 16 residues. V gave up 5 bases and J gave up 8 bases; unmatched junction bases: 12. The CDR3, as DNA: TGTGCCAGCAGCCCCGAGACCGGGACAGGGTACGAAAAACTGTTTTTT. Translating gives CASSPETGTGYEKLFF.

This chain joins TRBV19 and TRBJ1-6; 9 bases agree with TRBD1. Germline V CDR1 and CDR2: LNHDA, SQIVND (reference sequence). There are 17 residues in the CDR3. V was pared by 11 bases and J by 11 bases, with 22 bases of the junction left unmatched. CDR3: CACRRRYRDRDSPPLHF. CDR3 nucleotide sequence: TGTGCCTGTCGCCGACGATACCGGGACAGGGATTCTCCACCCCTCCACTTT.

V and J are TRBV28 and TRBJ1-5; weak D call: TRBD1 (6 bases). Between the trimmed V and J ends, which lost 5 bases and 4 bases, there was a span of 18 bases. Germline V gene sequence: CDR1 MDHEN, CDR2 SYDVKM. This CDR3 has 16 amino acids. CDR3 bases: TGTGCCAGCAGTCCGAACCTGGACAGTAGTAATCAGCCCCAGCATTTT. This sequence encodes CASSPNLDSSNQPQHF.